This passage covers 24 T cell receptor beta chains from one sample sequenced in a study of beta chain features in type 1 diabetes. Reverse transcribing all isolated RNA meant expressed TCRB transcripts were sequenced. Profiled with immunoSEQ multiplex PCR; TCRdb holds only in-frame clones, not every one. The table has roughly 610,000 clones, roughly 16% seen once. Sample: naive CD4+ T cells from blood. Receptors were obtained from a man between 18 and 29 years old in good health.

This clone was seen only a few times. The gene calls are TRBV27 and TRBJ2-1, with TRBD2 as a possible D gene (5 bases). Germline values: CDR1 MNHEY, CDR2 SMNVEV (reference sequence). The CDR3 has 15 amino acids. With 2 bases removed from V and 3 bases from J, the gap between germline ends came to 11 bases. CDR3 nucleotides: TGTGCCAGCAGTTTAGGTAGGAGGCTCTACAATGAGCAGTTCTTC. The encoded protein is CASSLGRRLYNEQFF.

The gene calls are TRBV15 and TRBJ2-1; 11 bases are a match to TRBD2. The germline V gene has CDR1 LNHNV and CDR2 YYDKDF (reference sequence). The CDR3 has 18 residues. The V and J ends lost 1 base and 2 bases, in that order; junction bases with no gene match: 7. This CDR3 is CATSRGGRLAGPYNEQFF. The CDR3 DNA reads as TGTGCCACCAGCAGAGGGGGGAGACTAGCGGGACCCTACAATGAGCAGTTCTTC. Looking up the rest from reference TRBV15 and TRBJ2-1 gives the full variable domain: DAMVIQNPRYQVTQFGKPVTLSCSQTLNHNVMYWYQQKSSQAPKLLFHYYDKDFNNEADTPDNFQSRRPNTSFCFLDIRSPGLGDTAMYLCATSRGGRLAGPYNEQFFGPGTRLTVL.

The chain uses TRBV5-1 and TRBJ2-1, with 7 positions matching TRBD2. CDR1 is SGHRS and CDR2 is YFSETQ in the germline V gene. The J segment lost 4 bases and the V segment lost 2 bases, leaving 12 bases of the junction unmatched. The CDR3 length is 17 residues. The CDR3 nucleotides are TGCGCCAGCAGCTTCACCTTTGCGGCTAGCGGTTACAATGAGCAGTTCTTC. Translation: CASSFTFAASGYNEQFF.

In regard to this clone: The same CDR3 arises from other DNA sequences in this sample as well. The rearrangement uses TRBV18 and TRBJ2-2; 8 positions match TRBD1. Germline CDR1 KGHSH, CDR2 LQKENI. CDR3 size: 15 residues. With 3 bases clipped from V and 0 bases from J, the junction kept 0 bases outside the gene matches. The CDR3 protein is CASSPGQANTGELFF. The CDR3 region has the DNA TGTGCCAGCTCACCGGGACAGGCGAACACCGGGGAGCTGTTTTTT.

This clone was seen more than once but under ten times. CDR3 sequence (DNA): TGTGCCAGCAGCGCCGCCTGGCTAAAAACAGATACGCAGTATTTT. This gives the protein CASSAAWLKTDTQYF. The genes are TRBV9 and TRBJ2-3; no reliable D call. Germline V lookup: CDR1 SGDLS, CDR2 YYNGEE. The CDR3 totals 15 residues. V shed 3 bases and J shed 3 bases, with 14 bases lying between them.

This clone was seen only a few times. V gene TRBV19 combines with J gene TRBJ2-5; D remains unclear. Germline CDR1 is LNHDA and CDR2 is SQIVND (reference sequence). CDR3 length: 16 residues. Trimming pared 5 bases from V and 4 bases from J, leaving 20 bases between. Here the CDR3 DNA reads TGTGCCAGTAGTCCACTTCCCGATACGAACGGAGAGACCCAGTACTTC. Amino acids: CASSPLPDTNGETQYF.

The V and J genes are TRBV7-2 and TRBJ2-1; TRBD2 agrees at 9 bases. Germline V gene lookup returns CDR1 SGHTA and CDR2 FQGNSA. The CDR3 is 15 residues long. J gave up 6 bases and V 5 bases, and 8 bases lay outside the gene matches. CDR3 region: CASSPGGRGGNEQFF. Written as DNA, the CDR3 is TGTGCCAGCAGCCCTGGAGGGCGGGGGGGCAATGAGCAGTTCTTC.

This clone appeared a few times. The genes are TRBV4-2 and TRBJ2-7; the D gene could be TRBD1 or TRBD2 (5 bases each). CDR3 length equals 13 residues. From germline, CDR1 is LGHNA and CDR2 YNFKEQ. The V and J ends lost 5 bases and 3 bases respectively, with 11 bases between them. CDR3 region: CASSGGRFYEQYF. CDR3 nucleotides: TGTGCCAGCAGCGGGGGACGGTTCTACGAGCAGTACTTC.

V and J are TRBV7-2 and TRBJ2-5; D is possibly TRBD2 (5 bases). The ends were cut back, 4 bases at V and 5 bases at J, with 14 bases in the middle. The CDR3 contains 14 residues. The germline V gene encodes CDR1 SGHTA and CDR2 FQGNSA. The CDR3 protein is CASSSGRGLETQYF. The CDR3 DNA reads TGTGCCAGCAGCTCGGGCCGAGGGTTGGAGACCCAGTACTTC.

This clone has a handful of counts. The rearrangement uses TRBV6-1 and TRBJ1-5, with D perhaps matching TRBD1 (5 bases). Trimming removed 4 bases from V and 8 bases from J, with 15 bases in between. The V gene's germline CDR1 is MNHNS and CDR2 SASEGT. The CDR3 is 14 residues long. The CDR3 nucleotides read TGTGCCAGCAGTGGAGGGACCTACGGGGAGCCCCAGCATTTT. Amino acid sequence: CASSGGTYGEPQHF.

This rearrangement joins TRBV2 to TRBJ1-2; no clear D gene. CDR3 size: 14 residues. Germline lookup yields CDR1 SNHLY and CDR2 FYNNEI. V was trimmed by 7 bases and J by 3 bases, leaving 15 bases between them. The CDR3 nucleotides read TGTGCCAGCACTCAAACGACATTAGACTATGGCTACACCTTC. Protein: CASTQTTLDYGYTF.

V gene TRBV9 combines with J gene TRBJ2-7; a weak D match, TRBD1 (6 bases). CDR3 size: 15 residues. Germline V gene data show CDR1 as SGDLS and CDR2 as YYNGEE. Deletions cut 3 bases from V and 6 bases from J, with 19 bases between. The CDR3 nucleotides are TGTGCCAGCAGCGCCGAACAGGGTAAAAGTAGCGAGCAGTACTTC. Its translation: CASSAEQGKSSEQYF.

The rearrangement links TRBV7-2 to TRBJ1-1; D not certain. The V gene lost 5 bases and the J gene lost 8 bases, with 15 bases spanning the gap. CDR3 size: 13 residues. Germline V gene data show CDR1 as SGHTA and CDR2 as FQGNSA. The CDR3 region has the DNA TGTGCCAGCAGCACACAGAGGTCAGCCGAAGCTTTCTTT. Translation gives CASSTQRSAEAFF.

Written as DNA, the CDR3 is TGTGCCAGCAGCGTGGCTAGCGGGAGACAAGAGACCCAGTACTTC. Translation: CASSVASGRQETQYF. V and J are TRBV9 and TRBJ2-5; the match to TRBD2 covers 10 bases. The V gene's germline CDR1 is SGDLS and CDR2 YYNGEE. CDR3 size: 15 residues. The ends lost 2 bases at V and 2 bases at J; junction bases unmatched: 3. The full variable domain, rest sourced from reference TRBV9 and TRBJ2-5, is DSGVTQTPKHLITATGQRVTLRCSPRSGDLSVYWYQQSLDQGLQFLIQYYNGEERAKGNILERFSAQQFPDLHSELNLSSLELGDSALYFCASSVASGRQETQYFGPGTRLLVL.

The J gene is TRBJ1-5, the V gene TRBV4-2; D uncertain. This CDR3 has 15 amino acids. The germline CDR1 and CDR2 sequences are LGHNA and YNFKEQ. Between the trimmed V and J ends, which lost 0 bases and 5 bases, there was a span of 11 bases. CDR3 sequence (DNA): TGTGCCAGCAGCCAAGACTGGCAGCCTCATCAGCCCCAGCATTTT. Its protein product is CASSQDWQPHQPQHF.

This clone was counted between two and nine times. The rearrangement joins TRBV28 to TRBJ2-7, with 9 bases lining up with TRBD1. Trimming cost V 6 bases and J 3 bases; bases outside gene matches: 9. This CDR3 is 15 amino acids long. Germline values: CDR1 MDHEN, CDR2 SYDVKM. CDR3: CASRPRDRVIYEQYF. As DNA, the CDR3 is TGTGCCAGCAGGCCCCGGGACAGGGTTATCTACGAGCAGTACTTC.

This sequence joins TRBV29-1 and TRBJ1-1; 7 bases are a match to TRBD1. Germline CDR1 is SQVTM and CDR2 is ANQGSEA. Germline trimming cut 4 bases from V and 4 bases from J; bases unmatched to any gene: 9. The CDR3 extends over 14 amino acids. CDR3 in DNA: TGCAGCGTTGTGAAGGGGGCACTAGGCACTGAAGCTTTCTTT. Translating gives CSVVKGALGTEAFF.

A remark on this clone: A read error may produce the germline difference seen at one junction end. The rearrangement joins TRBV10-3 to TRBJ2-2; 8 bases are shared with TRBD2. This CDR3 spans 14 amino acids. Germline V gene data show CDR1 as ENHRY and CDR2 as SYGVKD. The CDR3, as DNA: TGTGCCATCATCGAGCGGGAGAACGCCGGGGAGCTGTTTTTT. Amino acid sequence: CAIIERENAGELFF.

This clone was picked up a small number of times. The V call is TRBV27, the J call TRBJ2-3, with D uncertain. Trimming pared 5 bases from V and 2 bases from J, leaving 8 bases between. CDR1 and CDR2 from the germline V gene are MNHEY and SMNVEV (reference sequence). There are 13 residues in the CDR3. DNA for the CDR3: TGTGCCAGCAGTCTGCGGTACACAGATACGCAGTATTTT. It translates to CASSLRYTDTQYF.

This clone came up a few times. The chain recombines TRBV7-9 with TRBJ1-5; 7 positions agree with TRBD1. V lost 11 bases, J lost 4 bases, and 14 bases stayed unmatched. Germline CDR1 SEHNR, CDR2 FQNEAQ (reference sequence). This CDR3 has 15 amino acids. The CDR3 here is CAVSKKTGMNQPQHF. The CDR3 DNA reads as TGTGCCGTATCGAAGAAGACAGGGATGAATCAGCCCCAGCATTTT.

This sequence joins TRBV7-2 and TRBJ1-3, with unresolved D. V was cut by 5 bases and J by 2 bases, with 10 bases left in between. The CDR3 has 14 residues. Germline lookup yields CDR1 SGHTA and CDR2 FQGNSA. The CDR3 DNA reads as TGTGCCAGCAGCGTCAGCACCACTGGAAACACCATATATTTT. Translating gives CASSVSTTGNTIYF.

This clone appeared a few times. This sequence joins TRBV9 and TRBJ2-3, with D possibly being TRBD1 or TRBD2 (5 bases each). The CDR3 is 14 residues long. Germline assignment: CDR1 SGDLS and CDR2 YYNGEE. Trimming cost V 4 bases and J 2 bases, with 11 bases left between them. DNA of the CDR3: TGTGCCAGCAGCCAAGACGGGACCACAGATACGCAGTATTTT. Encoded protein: CASSQDGTTDTQYF. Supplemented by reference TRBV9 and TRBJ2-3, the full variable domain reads DSGVTQTPKHLITATGQRVTLRCSPRSGDLSVYWYQQSLDQGLQFLIQYYNGEERAKGNILERFSAQQFPDLHSELNLSSLELGDSALYFCASSQDGTTDTQYFGPGTRLTVL.

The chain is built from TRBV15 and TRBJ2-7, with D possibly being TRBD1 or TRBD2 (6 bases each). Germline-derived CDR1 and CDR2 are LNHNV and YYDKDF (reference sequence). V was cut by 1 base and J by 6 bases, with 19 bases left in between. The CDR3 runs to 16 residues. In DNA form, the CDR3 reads TGTGCCACCAGCAGAGCGCGGGACACTTTTAGGGTCGAGCAGTACTTC. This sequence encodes CATSRARDTFRVEQYF.

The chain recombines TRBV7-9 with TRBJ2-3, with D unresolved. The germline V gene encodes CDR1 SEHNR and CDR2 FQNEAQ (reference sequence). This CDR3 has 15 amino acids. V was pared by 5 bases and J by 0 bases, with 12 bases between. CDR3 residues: CASSLKAVSTDTQYF. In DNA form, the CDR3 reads TGTGCCAGCAGCCTCAAGGCTGTCAGCACAGATACGCAGTATTTT.